The subject of this entry is one T cell receptor beta chain. The antigen remains undetermined. The sample originates from a study of blood T cells in healthy people across ages. CDR1 is SGHRS and CDR2 is YFSETQ in the germline V gene. This CDR3 is built from 15 residues. Trimming removed 1 base from V and 8 bases from J, with 16 bases in between. A J-beta primer mix and a sample-barcoded 5' primer were used in a second PCR of roughly 6 to 11 cycles. Per sample, CDR3-containing paired-end reads numbered at least 2.5 million. TCRdb reanalysed the 5' RACE reads using MiXCR and keeps one entry per CDR3 protein. Among hundreds of thousands of distinct CDR3 sequences listed, about 30% were seen once. General study points: Because sorting was not performed, PBMCs prevented conclusive naive versus antigen-experienced comparison. A strong correlation was seen between TCR beta diversity and naive T cell percentage. While age rose, TCR beta diversity per million T cells dropped in a roughly linear way.

The chain uses TRBV5-1 and TRBJ2-1; D tentatively fits TRBD1 or TRBD2 (5 bases each). The clonotype was recovered from a woman of 80 years or more in good health. Input material: blood. This CDR3 is CASSLLPGRGDEQFF. The CDR3 coding sequence is TGCGCCAGCAGCTTGCTGCCAGGGCGAGGGGATGAGCAGTTCTTC.